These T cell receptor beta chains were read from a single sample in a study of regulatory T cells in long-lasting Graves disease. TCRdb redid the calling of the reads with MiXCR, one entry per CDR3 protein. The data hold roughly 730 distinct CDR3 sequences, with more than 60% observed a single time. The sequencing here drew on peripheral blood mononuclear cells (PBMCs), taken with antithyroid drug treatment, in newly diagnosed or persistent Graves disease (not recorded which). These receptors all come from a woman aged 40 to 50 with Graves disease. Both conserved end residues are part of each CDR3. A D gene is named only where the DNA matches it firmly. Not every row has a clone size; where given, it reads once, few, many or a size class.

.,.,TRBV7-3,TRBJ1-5,TGTGCCAGCCGCTTAATAAGGGATAGCAATCAGCCCCAGCATTTT,CASRLIRDSNQPQHF
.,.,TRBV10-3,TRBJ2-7,TGTGCCATCAGTGGGGGTAGGACCGCTACCTACGAGCAGTACTTC,CAISGGRTATYEQYF
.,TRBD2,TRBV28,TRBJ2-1,TGTGCCAGCGGCCGACTAGCGGGGGAAGGAGGTGAGCAGTTCTTC,CASGRLAGEGGEQFF
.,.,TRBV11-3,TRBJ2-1,TGTGCCAGCAGCTTAGAGGGGCGGTATGAGCAGTTCTTC,CASSLEGRYEQFF
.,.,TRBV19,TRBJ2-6,TGTGCCAGTAGTATCTCTGGGGCCAACGTCCTGACTTTC,CASSISGANVLTF
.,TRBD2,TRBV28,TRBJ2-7,TGTGCCAGCAGTTCCACTAGCGGGTACTCCTACGAGCAGTACTTC,CASSSTSGYSYEQYF
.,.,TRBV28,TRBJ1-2,TGTGCCAGCAGTTTACCTAACAACAGGGTGATGAGTGGCTACACCTTC,CASSLPNNRVMSGYTF
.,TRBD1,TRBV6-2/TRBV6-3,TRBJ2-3,TGTGCCAGCAGGGAAGGACAGGCTTACACAGATACGCAGTATTTT,CASREGQAYTDTQYF
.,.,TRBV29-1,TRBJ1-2,TGCAGCACCTTCACAAGTCTACAGGGCGCTAAGGCTAACTATGGCTACACCTTC,CSTFTSLQGAKANYGYTF
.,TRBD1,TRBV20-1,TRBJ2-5,TGCAGTGCTAGCCGTCGAGGACAGGGGCCTAGGCAAGAGACCCAGTACTTC,CSASRRGQGPRQETQYF
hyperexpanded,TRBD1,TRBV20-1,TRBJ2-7,TGCAGTGCTAGTATTTTACAGGGGCGAGAGCAGTACTTC,CSASILQGREQYF
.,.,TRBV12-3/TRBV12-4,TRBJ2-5,TGTGCCAGCAGCCCCAATTCATGGCAAGAGACCCAGTACTTC,CASSPNSWQETQYF
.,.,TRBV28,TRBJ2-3,TGTGCCAGCAGTTTGAACACAGATACGCAGTATTTT,CASSLNTDTQYF
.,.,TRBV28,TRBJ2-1,TGTGCCAGCAGTTTGGAGCGGACCCAACAAGGGCAGTTCTTC,CASSLERTQQGQFF
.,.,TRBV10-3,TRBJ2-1,TGTGCCATCAAAGGAGACAGATCCTACAATGAGCAGTTCTTC,CAIKGDRSYNEQFF
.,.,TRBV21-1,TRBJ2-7,TGTGCCAGCAGCAACAGATCCGGGACAGGGGGTTACGAGCAGTACTTC,CASSNRSGTGGYEQYF
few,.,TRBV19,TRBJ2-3,TGTGCCAGTAGTAATAGCGGCGCCGTCTCAGATACGCAGTATTTT,CASSNSGAVSDTQYF
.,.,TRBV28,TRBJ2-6,TGTGCCAGCAGCGCATTTAATTTTGGGGCCAACGTCCTGACTTTC,CASSAFNFGANVLTF
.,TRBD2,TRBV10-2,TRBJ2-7,TGCGCCAGCACCCCGCAGCCGCGGGGGAGGGCCGAGCAGTACTTC,CASTPQPRGRAEQYF
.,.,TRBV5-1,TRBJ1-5,TGCGCCAGCAGCCCACAGGGTAATCAGCCCCAGCATTTT,CASSPQGNQPQHF
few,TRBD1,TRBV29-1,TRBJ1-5,TGCAGCGCCTCCCTAGCAGGGGGCCAACAGCCCCAGCATTTT,CSASLAGGQQPQHF
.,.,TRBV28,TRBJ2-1,TGTGCCAGTTGCGAACGGGAGAATGAGCAGTTCTTC,CASCERENEQFF
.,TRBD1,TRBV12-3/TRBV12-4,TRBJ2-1,TGTGCCAGCAGTCCATCCCGGGACAGGGCATGGGGTGAGCAGTTCTTC,CASSPSRDRAWGEQFF
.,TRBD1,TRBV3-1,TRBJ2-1,TGTGCCAGCAGCCAAAACCCGGGACAGGGGTCTGATGAGCAGTTCTTC,CASSQNPGQGSDEQFF
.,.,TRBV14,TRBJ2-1,TGTGCCAGCAGCCCGGGATTGCGCGAAAATGAGCAGTTCTTC,CASSPGLRENEQFF
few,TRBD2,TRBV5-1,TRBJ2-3,TGCGCCAGCAGCTTTTTTCTGAGCGGGAGGGCCCTGACAGATACGCAGTATTTT,CASSFFLSGRALTDTQYF
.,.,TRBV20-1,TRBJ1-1,TGCAGTGCTAGAGACAGGGGTTTCGAAGCTTTCTTT,CSARDRGFEAFF
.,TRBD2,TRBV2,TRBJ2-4,TGTGCCAGCAGTAATGGGAGGGTTCAGTACTTC,CASSNGRVQYF
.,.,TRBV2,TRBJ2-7,TGTGCCAGCAACATACAGGGAGGCGAGCAGTACTTC,CASNIQGGEQYF
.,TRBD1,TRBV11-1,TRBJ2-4,TGTGCCAGCAGCCCCCGGGGGGACAGGGTAGCCAAAAACATTCAGTACTTC,CASSPRGDRVAKNIQYF
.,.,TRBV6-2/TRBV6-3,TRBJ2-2,TGTGCCAGCAGTTACGACGTACCGAACACCGGGGAGCTGTTTTTT,CASSYDVPNTGELFF
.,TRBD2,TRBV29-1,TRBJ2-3,TGCAGCGTTAAGGACGGGAGGACAGATACGCAGTATTTT,CSVKDGRTDTQYF
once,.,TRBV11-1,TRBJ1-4,TGTGCCAGCAGCGTACAGGGAGGTAAAGAAAAACTGTTTTTT,CASSVQGGKEKLFF
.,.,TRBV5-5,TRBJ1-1,TGTGCCAGCAGCTTGGCAGGGACGGGCACTGAAGCTTTCTTT,CASSLAGTGTEAFF
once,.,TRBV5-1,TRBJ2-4,TGCGCCAGCAGCTTGGACAGAAACATTCAGTACTTC,CASSLDRNIQYF
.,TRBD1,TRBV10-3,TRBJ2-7,TGTGCCATCAGTGCCTCCCGGACAGGGAGATACGAGCAGTACTTC,CAISASRTGRYEQYF
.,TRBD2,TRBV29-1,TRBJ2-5,TGCAGCGTTGAAAGTCGGGGACTAGCGGGATGGGAGACCCAGTACTTC,CSVESRGLAGWETQYF
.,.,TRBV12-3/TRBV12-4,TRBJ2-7,TGTGCCAGCAGGCGGGGAGGGGGCGTCGAGCAGTACTTC,CASRRGGGVEQYF
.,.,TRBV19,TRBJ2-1,TGTGCCAGTAACCCGGGACTGCACCTCAATGAGCAGTTCTTC,CASNPGLHLNEQFF
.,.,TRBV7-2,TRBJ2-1,TGTGCCAGCAGCCGCTCCCGGAGGGAGAACAATGAGCAGTTCTTC,CASSRSRRENNEQFF
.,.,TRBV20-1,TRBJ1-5,TGCAGTGCTAGAGAAACAGGGATGGTCAGTCAGCCCCAGCATTTT,CSARETGMVSQPQHF
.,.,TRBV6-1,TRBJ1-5,TGTGCCAGCAGGAGGGAGAGCAATCAGCCCCAGCATTTT,CASRRESNQPQHF
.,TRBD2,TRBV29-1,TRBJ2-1,TGCAGCGGTCTTAGCGGGAGCGCCTCTAATGAGCAGTTCTTC,CSGLSGSASNEQFF
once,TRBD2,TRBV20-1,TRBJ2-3,TGCAGTGCTAACCGGGACTACACAGATACGCAGTATTTT,CSANRDYTDTQYF
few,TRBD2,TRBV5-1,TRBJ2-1,TGCGCCAGCAGCTTGATCGGACTAGCGGGAGGTGAGCAGTTCTTC,CASSLIGLAGGEQFF
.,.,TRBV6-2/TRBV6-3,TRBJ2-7,TGTGCCAGCATTTCGACAGGACCTACCTACGAGCAGTACTTC,CASISTGPTYEQYF
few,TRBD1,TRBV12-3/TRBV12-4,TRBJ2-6,TGTGCCAGCTCCTTTGGACCGCCGGGACAGTTTTACTCTGGGGCCAACGTCCTGACTTTC,CASSFGPPGQFYSGANVLTF
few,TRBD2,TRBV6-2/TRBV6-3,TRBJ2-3,TGTGCCAGCAGTTACGGGCGGGAGGCCACAGATACGCAGTATTTT,CASSYGREATDTQYF
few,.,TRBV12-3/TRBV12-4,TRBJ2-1,TGTGCCAGCAGTCCCCCTCCGGGAAGCGGACCATACAATGAGCAGTTCTTC,CASSPPPGSGPYNEQFF
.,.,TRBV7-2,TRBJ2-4,TGTGCCAGCAGCTTAGGCACCAGGGTTTTGTTAAACATTCAGTACTTC,CASSLGTRVLLNIQYF
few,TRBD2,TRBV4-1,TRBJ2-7,TGCGCCAGCAGCCAAGGCGAAGCAGCGGGAGAAAGGGAGCAGTACTTC,CASSQGEAAGEREQYF
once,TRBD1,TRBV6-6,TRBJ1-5,TGTGCCAGCAGTTACCCTCCGGGACAGTATTTGCCCCAGCATTTT,CASSYPPGQYLPQHF
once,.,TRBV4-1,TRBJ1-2,TGCGCCAGCAGCCAAGATCCCGGCACCTACTATGGCTACACCTTC,CASSQDPGTYYGYTF
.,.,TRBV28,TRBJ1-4,TGTGCCAGCAGTCCTGAGGGGAAATGGACTAAACTGTTTTTT,CASSPEGKWTKLFF
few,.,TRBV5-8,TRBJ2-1,TGTGCCAGCAGCCGTGACTCGTACCGTAGCTCCTACAATGAGCAGTTCTTC,CASSRDSYRSSYNEQFF
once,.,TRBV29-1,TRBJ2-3,TGCAGCGCAATTACAGGGGAGGTATTGGCAGATACGCAGTATTTT,CSAITGEVLADTQYF
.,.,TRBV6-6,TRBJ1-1,TGTGCCAGCACCCCCCCCGGCAGCCCTCACGAAGCTTTCTTT,CASTPPGSPHEAFF
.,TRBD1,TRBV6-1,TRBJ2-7,TGTGCCAGCAGCAATACAGGGGGCCAGTACTTC,CASSNTGGQYF
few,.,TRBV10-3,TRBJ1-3,TGTGCCATCAGGCCCGGTAGGGATGCTGGAAACACCATATATTTT,CAIRPGRDAGNTIYF